This passage covers 8 T cell receptor beta chains from one sample sequenced in a study of cytomegalovirus exposure and HLA in healthy donors. This PCR relied on a set of 60 Vbeta primers and 13 Jbeta primers. Profiling relied on immunoSEQ multiplex PCR, and the TCRdb table lists in-frame clones only, not all of them. The sample consists of around 200,000 clones, almost 75% of them appearing once. Sample: PBMCs. The receptors were gathered from a woman aged 25-40 years in good health and CMV-seropositive.

CDR3 amino acids: CATRTSGGDSYNEQFF. The CDR3 DNA sequence: TGTGCCACGCGGACTAGCGGGGGAGACTCCTACAATGAGCAGTTCTTC. The chain joins TRBV15 to TRBJ2-1, with TRBD2 identical over 13 bases. The CDR3 is 16 amino acids. V trimming: 9 bases; J trimming: 0 bases; junction bases outside the gene matches: 5. Germline V CDR1 and CDR2: LNHNV, YYDKDF (reference sequence).

V usage is TRBV28 and J usage is TRBJ2-1; 7 positions match TRBD1. The V gene end was trimmed by 3 bases and the J gene end by 3 bases; junction bases not matched to a gene: 5. The germline V gene has CDR1 MDHEN and CDR2 SYDVKM. The CDR3 runs 15 residues. CDR3: CASSFRPGGYNEQFF. CDR3 coding DNA: TGTGCCAGCAGTTTCAGGCCAGGGGGCTACAATGAGCAGTTCTTC. Filled out from reference TRBV28 and TRBJ2-1, the complete variable domain reads DVKVTQSSRYLVKRTGEKVFLECVQDMDHENMFWYRQDPGLGLRLIYFSYDVKMKEKGDIPEGYSVSREKKERFSLILESASTNQTSMYLCASSFRPGGYNEQFFGPGTRLTVL.

CDR3 sequence: CAIGPGKEQYF. The CDR3 DNA follows: TGTGCCATCGGACCAGGGAAGGAGCAGTACTTC. The chain couples TRBV10-3 to TRBJ2-7; TRBD1 might be the D (5 bases). V shed 8 bases and J shed 7 bases, with 12 bases lying between them. This CDR3 has 11 amino acids. Germline values: CDR1 ENHRY, CDR2 SYGVKD.

This clone occurred a few times. The chain is built from TRBV20-1 and TRBJ1-1; 8 bases match TRBD1. V was pared by 5 bases and J by 8 bases, with 1 base of the junction left unmatched. Germline CDR1 DFQATT, CDR2 SNEGSKA (reference sequence). CDR3 length equals 10 residues. The CDR3 here is CSAGDREAFF. The CDR3 nucleotides are TGCAGTGCTGGGGACAGGGAAGCTTTCTTT.

V is TRBV28 and J is TRBJ2-5; 8 positions match TRBD1. The J call is uncertain, as TRBJ2-7 better fits the DNA end. Germline lookup yields CDR1 MDHEN and CDR2 SYDVKM. The CDR3 sequence is 15 residues long. In DNA form, the CDR3 reads TGTGCCAGCACCGTACAGGGGGATAGAAAAAACGAGCAGTACTTC. Residues: CASTVQGDRKNEQYF.

This clone was observed a handful of times. The genes are TRBV11-1 and TRBJ1-1, with a possible D match to TRBD1 (5 bases). The CDR3 extends over 14 amino acids. V was cut by 1 base and J by 1 base, with 7 bases left in between. Germline lookup yields CDR1 SGHAT and CDR2 FQDESV (reference sequence). CDR3 in DNA: TGTGCCAGCAGCTTAGGACAGCCGAACACTGAAGCTTTCTTT. Translation gives CASSLGQPNTEAFF.

The V call is TRBV6-1, the J call TRBJ1-5, with D unclear. The CDR3 is 15 residues long. V dropped 11 bases and J dropped 3 bases, with 20 bases sitting between them. The V gene's germline CDR1 is MNHNS and CDR2 SASEGT. The CDR3 here is CAARGGNGLNQPQHF. DNA of the CDR3: TGTGCCGCCCGGGGAGGGAACGGGCTCAATCAGCCCCAGCATTTT.

The chain is built from TRBV25-1 and TRBJ1-3; a possible D gene is TRBD1 (6 bases). CDR1 MGHDK and CDR2 SYGVNS come from the germline V gene. The CDR3 extends over 13 amino acids. Trimming shortened V by 6 bases and J by 7 bases, and 13 bases separated the two germline ends. As DNA, the CDR3 is TGTGCCAGCAGCCAGGGGTTAGCCAACACCATATATTTT. It specifies CASSQGLANTIYF.